The TCR beta chain under discussion was sequenced for a study of T cells in Graves' hyperthyroidism and ophthalmopathy. With 6 bases clipped from V and 4 bases from J, the junction kept 4 bases outside the gene matches. The CDR3 spans 13 residues. The germline V gene has CDR1 ENHRY and CDR2 SYGVKD. Amplified TCR beta CDR3 regions derived from RNA transcripts. RT-PCR in the first round (using the HTBI primer set) targeted the TCR CDR3. TCRdb re-called the multiplex PCR reads with MiXCR, one entry per CDR3 protein. This sample has approximately 490,000 distinct CDR3 sequences, with 20% to 25% found just once.

The chain employs TRBV10-3 and TRBJ2-3; the match to TRBD1 covers 7 bases. What was sequenced was blood. This receptor was taken from a woman between 65 and 79 years old with Graves' ophthalmopathy. The CDR3 bases are TGTGCCATCAGCGACAGGGAAGCAGATACGCAGTATTTT. Its translation is CAISDREADTQYF.